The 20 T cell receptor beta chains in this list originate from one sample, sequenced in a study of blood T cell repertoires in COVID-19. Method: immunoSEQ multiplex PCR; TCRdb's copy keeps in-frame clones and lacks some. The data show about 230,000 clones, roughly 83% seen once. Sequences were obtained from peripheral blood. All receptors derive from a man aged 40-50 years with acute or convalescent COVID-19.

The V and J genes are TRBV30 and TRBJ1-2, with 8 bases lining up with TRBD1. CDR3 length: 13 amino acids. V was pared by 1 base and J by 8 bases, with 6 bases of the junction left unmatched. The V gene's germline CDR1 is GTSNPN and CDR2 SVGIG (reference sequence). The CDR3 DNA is TGTGCCTGGAGTGCAGGACAGGGTATCGGCTACACCTTC. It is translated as CAWSAGQGIGYTF. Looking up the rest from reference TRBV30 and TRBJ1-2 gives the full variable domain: SQTIHQWPATLVQPVGSPLSLECTVEGTSNPNLYWYRQAAGRGLQLLFYSVGIGQISSEVPQNLSASRPQDRQFILSSKKLLLSDSGFYLCAWSAGQGIGYTFGSGTRLTVV.

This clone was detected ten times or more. CDR3 amino acids: CSASDPWGQGANTIYF. In DNA form, the CDR3 reads TGCAGTGCTAGTGACCCCTGGGGACAGGGGGCGAACACCATATATTTT. V gene TRBV20-1 combines with J gene TRBJ1-3; TRBD1 agrees at 12 bases. Per the germline V gene, CDR1 is DFQATT and CDR2 is SNEGSKA (reference sequence). J gave up 7 bases and V 3 bases, and 10 bases lay outside the gene matches. CDR3 length: 16 amino acids.

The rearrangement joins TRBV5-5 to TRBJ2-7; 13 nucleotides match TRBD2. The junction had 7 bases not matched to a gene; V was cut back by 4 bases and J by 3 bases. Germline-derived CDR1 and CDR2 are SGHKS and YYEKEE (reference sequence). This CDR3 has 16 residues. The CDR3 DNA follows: TGTGCCAGCAGCGATGGACTAGCGGGAGAGGGCTACGAGCAGTACTTC. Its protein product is CASSDGLAGEGYEQYF.

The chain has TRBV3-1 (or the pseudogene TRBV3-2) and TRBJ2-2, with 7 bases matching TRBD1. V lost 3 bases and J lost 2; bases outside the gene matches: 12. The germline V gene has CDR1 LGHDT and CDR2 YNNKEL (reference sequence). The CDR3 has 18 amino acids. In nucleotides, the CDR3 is TGTGCCAGCAGCCATTACTCCTTCGGGACAGCCAACACCGGGGAGCTGTTTTTT. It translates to CASSHYSFGTANTGELFF.

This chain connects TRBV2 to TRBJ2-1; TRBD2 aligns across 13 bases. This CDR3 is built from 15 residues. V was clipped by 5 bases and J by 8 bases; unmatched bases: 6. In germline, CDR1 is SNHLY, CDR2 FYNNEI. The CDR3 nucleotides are TGTGCCAGCAGTTACGGACTAGCGGGAGTCTATGAGCAGTTCTTC. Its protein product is CASSYGLAGVYEQFF. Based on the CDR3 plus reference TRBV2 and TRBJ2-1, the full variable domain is EPEVTQTPSHQVTQMGQEVILRCVPISNHLYFYWYRQILGQKVEFLVSFYNNEISEKSEIFDDQFSVERPDGSNFTLKIRSTKLEDSAMYFCASSYGLAGVYEQFFGPGTRLTVL.

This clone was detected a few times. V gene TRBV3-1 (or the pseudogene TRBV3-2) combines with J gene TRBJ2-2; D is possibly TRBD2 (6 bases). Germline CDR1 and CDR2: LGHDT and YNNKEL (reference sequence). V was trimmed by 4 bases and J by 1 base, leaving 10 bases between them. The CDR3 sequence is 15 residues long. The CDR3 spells CASSPNSGNTGELFF. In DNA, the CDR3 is TGTGCCAGCAGCCCAAATAGCGGGAACACCGGGGAGCTGTTTTTT.

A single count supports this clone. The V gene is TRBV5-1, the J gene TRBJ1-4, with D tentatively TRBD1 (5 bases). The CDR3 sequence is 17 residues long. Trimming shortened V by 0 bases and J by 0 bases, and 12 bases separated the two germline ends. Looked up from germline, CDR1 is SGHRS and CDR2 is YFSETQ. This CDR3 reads CASSLAGGRATNEKLFF. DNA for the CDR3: TGCGCCAGCAGCTTGGCCGGGGGACGGGCAACTAATGAAAAACTGTTTTTT.

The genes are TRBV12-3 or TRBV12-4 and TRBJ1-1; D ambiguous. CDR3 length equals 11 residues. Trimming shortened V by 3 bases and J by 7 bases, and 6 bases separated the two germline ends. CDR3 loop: CASSFYGEAFF. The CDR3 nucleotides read TGTGCCAGCAGTTTTTACGGTGAAGCTTTCTTT.

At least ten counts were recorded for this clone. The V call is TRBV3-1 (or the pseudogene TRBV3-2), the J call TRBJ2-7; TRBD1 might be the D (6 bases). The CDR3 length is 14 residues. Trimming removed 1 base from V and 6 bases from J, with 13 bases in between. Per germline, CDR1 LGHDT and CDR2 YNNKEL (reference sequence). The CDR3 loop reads CASSQALTGGEQYF. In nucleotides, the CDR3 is TGTGCCAGCAGCCAAGCTTTGACAGGCGGCGAGCAGTACTTC.

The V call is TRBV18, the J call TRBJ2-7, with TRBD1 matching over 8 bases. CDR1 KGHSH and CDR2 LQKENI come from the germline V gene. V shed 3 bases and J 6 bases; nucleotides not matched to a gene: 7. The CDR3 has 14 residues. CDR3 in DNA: TGTGCCAGCTCACCGGACAGGGTACAAGGCGAGCAGTACTTC. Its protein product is CASSPDRVQGEQYF.

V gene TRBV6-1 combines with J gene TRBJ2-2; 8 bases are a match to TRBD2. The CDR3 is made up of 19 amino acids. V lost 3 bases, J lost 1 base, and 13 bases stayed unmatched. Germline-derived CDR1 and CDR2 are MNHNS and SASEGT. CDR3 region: CASSDQRGLAGQNTGELFF. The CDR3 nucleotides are TGTGCCAGCAGTGATCAGAGAGGGCTAGCGGGCCAGAACACCGGGGAGCTGTTTTTT.

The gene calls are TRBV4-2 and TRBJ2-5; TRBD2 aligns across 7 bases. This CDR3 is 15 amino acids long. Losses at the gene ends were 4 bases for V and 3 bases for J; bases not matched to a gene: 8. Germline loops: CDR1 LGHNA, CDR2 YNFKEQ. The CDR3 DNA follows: TGTGCCAGCAGCCCCTCGTGGCTAGCGGAAGAGACCCAGTACTTC. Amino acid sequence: CASSPSWLAEETQYF.

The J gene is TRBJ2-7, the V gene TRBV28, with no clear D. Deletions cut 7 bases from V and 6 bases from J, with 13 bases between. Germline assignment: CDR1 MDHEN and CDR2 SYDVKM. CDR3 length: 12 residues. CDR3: CASTGGVREQYF. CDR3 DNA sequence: TGTGCCAGCACTGGCGGCGTGCGCGAGCAGTACTTC.

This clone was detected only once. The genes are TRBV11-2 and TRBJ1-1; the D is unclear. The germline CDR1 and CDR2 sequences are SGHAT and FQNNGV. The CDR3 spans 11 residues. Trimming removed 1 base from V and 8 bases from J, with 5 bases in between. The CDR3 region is CASSLAQEAFF. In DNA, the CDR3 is TGTGCCAGCAGCTTAGCGCAGGAAGCTTTCTTT.

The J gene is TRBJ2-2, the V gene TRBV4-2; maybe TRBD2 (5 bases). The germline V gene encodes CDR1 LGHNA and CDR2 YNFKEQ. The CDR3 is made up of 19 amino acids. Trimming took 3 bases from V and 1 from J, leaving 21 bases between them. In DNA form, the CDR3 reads TGTGCCAGCAGCCAGATCAGCTCCTCCGGACTTCAGAACACCGGGGAGCTGTTTTTT. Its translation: CASSQISSSGLQNTGELFF.

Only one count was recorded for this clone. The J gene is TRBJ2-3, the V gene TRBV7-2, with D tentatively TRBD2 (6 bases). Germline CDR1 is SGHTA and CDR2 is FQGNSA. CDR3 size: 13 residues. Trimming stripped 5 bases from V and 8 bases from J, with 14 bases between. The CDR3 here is CASSRDSPGTQYF. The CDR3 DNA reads TGTGCCAGCAGCCGGGACTCGCCAGGTACGCAGTATTTT.

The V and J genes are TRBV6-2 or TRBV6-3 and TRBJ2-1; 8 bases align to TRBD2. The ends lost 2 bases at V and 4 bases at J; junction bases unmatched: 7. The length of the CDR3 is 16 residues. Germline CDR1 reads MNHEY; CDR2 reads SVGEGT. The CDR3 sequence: CASSYGAGDLYNEQFF. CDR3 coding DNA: TGTGCCAGCAGTTACGGAGCGGGGGACTTATACAATGAGCAGTTCTTC.

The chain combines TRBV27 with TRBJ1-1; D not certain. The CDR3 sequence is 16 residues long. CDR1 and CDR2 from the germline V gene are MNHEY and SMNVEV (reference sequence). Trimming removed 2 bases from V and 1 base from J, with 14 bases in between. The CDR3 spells CASSLIGYGGNTEAFF. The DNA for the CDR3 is TGTGCCAGCAGTTTAATCGGTTATGGAGGGAACACTGAAGCTTTCTTT.

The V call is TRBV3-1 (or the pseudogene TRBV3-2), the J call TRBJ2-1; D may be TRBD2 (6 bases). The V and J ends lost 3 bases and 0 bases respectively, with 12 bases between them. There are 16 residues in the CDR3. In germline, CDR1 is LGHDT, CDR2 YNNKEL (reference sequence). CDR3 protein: CASSQGGRVSYNEQFF. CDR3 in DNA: TGTGCCAGCAGCCAGGGGGGACGGGTCTCCTACAATGAGCAGTTCTTC.

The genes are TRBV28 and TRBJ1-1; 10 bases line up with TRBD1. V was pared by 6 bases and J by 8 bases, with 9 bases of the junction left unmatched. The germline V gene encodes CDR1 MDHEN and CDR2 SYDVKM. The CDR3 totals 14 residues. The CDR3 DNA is TGTGCCAGCAGGACAGGGGGCGAAGCCCCCGAAGCTTTCTTT. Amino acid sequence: CASRTGGEAPEAFF.